The 8 T cell receptor beta chains reported below all come from one sample, sequenced in a study of breast tumors, draining lymph nodes, adjacent tissues. MiXCR was run by TCRdb on the multiplex PCR reads, yielding one entry per CDR3 protein. The sample lists some 21,000 distinct CDR3 sequences, 40% to 45% seen once, with 24% in the top ten. Sequencing used breast tumor tissue. Receptors were obtained from a female donor with breast cancer. Some clones in this sample may be carry-over from other donors' samples.

A few counts support this clonotype. The chain employs TRBV6-4 and TRBJ2-7; maybe TRBD2 (5 bases). The CDR3 totals 12 residues. Looked up from germline, CDR1 is MRHNA and CDR2 is SNTAGT. The V gene lost 6 bases and the J gene lost 2 bases, with 8 bases spanning the gap. The CDR3 sequence: CASRTRPYEQYF. CDR3 in DNA: TGTGCCAGCAGAACTAGACCCTACGAGCAGTACTTC.

V is TRBV3-1 and J is TRBJ1-2, with D possibly matching TRBD1 (5 bases). V was clipped by 3 bases and J by 8 bases, with 16 bases between them. Germline V lookup: CDR1 LGHDT, CDR2 YNNKEL (reference sequence). The CDR3 is 14 residues long. This CDR3 reads CASSQGRQGGGYTF. CDR3 coding DNA: TGTGCCAGCAGCCAGGGAAGGCAGGGTGGAGGCTACACCTTC.

The genes are TRBV5-1 and TRBJ2-3, with a weak D call TRBD1 (7 bases). Looked up from germline, CDR1 is SGHRS and CDR2 is YFSETQ. V shed 9 bases and J shed 1 base, with 12 bases lying between them. CDR3 length: 13 residues. In nucleotides, the CDR3 is TGCGCCACGCGGGACAGTCGCACAGATACGCAGTATTTT. It codes for CATRDSRTDTQYF.

The rearrangement links TRBV15 to TRBJ1-5, with D perhaps TRBD1 (5 bases). The CDR3 is 14 residues long. The V gene lost 0 bases and the J gene lost 7 bases, with 10 bases spanning the gap. The germline V gene encodes CDR1 LNHNV and CDR2 YYDKDF (reference sequence). The CDR3: CATSREQGRQPQHF. CDR3 coding DNA: TGTGCCACCAGCAGAGAGCAGGGAAGACAGCCCCAGCATTTT.

This clonotype occurred many times. The chain joins TRBV14 to TRBJ1-3; the D is unclear. CDR3 length equals 16 residues. The germline V gene encodes CDR1 SGHDN and CDR2 FVKESK. Trimming cost V 5 bases and J 0 bases, with 14 bases left between them. CDR3 in amino acids: CASSNDRRISGNTIYF. The CDR3 coding sequence is TGTGCCAGCAGCAACGACCGACGGATCTCTGGAAACACCATATATTTT.

At least ten counts were recorded for this clonotype. V and J are TRBV14 and TRBJ2-1; 7 nucleotides align to TRBD1. V gave up 3 bases and J gave up 3 bases; unmatched junction bases: 8. The germline V gene has CDR1 SGHDN and CDR2 FVKESK. The CDR3 spans 16 residues. The CDR3 protein is CASSQMGRGIYNEQFF. CDR3 nucleotides: TGTGCCAGCAGCCAGATGGGCAGGGGGATCTACAATGAGCAGTTCTTC.

This clonotype was seen at least ten times. The rearrangement uses TRBV2 and TRBJ1-2; a weak D match, TRBD1 (6 bases). Germline CDR1 reads SNHLY; CDR2 reads FYNNEI. This CDR3 spans 15 amino acids. V lost 6 bases and J 0 bases, leaving 14 bases between the germline ends. The CDR3 region is CASRLQGGANYGYTF. The CDR3 bases are TGTGCCAGCAGGCTACAGGGAGGCGCTAACTATGGCTACACCTTC.

Ten or more counts support this clonotype. The gene calls are TRBV7-3 and TRBJ2-7; perhaps TRBD2 as D (5 bases). Germline assignment: CDR1 SGHTA and CDR2 FQGTGA. V was clipped by 2 bases and J by 6 bases, with 17 bases between them. The CDR3 runs 15 residues. In DNA form, the CDR3 reads TGTGCCAGCAGCTTACTAGCCCGACTATGTCGCGAGCAGTACTTC. Amino acid sequence: CASSLLARLCREQYF.